The 30 T cell receptor beta chains listed next were all sequenced from one sample in a study of Ad26.COV2.S vaccination and SARS-CoV-2 variants. Libraries were prepared by immunoSEQ multiplex PCR; TCRdb keeps only in-frame clonotypes and omits some of them. This sample has about 400,000 clones, with 83% found just once. The treatment was: 15 to 20 received Ad26.COV2.S at low or high dose, single or two shots; about 5 received placebo; per-sample allocation not given. Repertoires come from day 63 after the first vaccine or placebo injection. The source was peripheral blood, collected in a trial of Ad26.COV2.S vaccine versus placebo. Receptors were obtained from a person between 18 and 60 years old who received the Ad26.COV2.S COVID-19 vaccine or a placebo.

V is TRBV11-3 and J is TRBJ1-4; TRBD1 might be the D (5 bases). The CDR3 length is 14 residues. Trimming shortened V by 5 bases and J by 3 bases, and 10 bases separated the two germline ends. From germline, CDR1 is SGHNT and CDR2 YENEEA. The CDR3 sequence is CASSLMGANEKLFF. The CDR3 region has the DNA TGTGCCAGCAGCCTGATGGGGGCTAATGAAAAACTGTTTTTT.

The chain recombines TRBV4-2 with TRBJ1-1; 9 bases agree with TRBD1. The CDR3 has 19 residues. Germline-derived CDR1 and CDR2 are LGHNA and YNFKEQ. V lost 0 bases and J lost 5; bases outside the gene matches: 16. CDR3 region: CASSQDLPGTGYVRTEAFF. CDR3 coding DNA: TGTGCCAGCAGCCAAGATCTCCCCGGGACAGGGTATGTTCGGACTGAAGCTTTCTTT.

This chain uses TRBV19 with TRBJ2-5; D gene ambiguous. V dropped 3 bases and J dropped 2 bases, with 10 bases sitting between them. The CDR3 is 14 residues long. Germline assignment: CDR1 LNHDA and CDR2 SQIVND (reference sequence). DNA of the CDR3: TGTGCCAGTAGTATGCAAGCTAGTCAAGAGACCCAGTACTTC. Its translation is CASSMQASQETQYF.

The J gene is TRBJ1-2, the V gene TRBV19; no clear D. From germline, CDR1 is LNHDA and CDR2 SQIVND (reference sequence). Trimming removed 0 bases from V and 0 bases from J, with 11 bases in between. This CDR3 spans 16 amino acids. CDR3 nucleotide sequence: TGTGCCAGTAGTATAGACTCCTGGGGTGCTAACTATGGCTACACCTTC. This gives the protein CASSIDSWGANYGYTF. Variable domain in full (rest from reference TRBV19 and TRBJ1-2): DGGITQSPKYLFRKEGQNVTLSCEQNLNHDAMYWYRQDPGQGLRLIYYSQIVNDFQKGDIAEGYSVSREKKESFPLTVTSAQKNPTAFYLCASSIDSWGANYGYTFGSGTRLTVV.

The V call is TRBV7-8, the J call TRBJ1-2; perhaps TRBD1 as D (6 bases). The CDR3 contains 15 residues. Germline values: CDR1 SGHVS, CDR2 FQNEAQ. Trimming left V 0 bases short and J 0 bases short, with 8 bases between. CDR3 protein: CASSLARGTNYGYTF. For the CDR3, the DNA is TGTGCCAGCAGCTTAGCAAGGGGGACTAACTATGGCTACACCTTC.

The genes are TRBV4-3 and TRBJ1-2; D unclear. CDR1 LGHNA and CDR2 YSLEER come from the germline V gene. Deletions cut 0 bases from V and 7 bases from J, with 18 bases between. This CDR3 spans 16 amino acids. CDR3: CASSQELLRALGGYTF. CDR3 DNA: TGCGCCAGCAGCCAAGAATTGCTCCGGGCCTTGGGTGGCTACACCTTC.

The chain carries TRBV7-2 and TRBJ2-5; 7 bases align to TRBD2. The V segment lost 5 bases and the J segment 6 bases; nucleotides outside the gene matches: 9. In germline, CDR1 is SGHTA, CDR2 FQGNSA. The CDR3 is 14 amino acids. The CDR3: CASSTSSGAKTQYF. The CDR3 coding sequence is TGTGCCAGCAGCACCTCTAGCGGAGCTAAGACCCAGTACTTC.

V usage is TRBV19 and J usage is TRBJ1-1, with D possibly matching TRBD1 (6 bases). The CDR3 runs 14 residues. In germline, CDR1 is LNHDA, CDR2 SQIVND (reference sequence). The V end lost 3 bases, the J end lost 4 bases, and 12 bases lay between the germline ends. In DNA form, the CDR3 reads TGTGCCAGTAGTATGGGGGCCGTCAGCACTGAAGCTTTCTTT. Protein sequence: CASSMGAVSTEAFF.

The CDR3 reads CASSFHRGRENTEAFF. The CDR3 nucleotides read TGTGCCAGCAGCTTTCACCGAGGACGGGAGAACACTGAAGCTTTCTTT. This chain uses TRBV11-2 with TRBJ1-1; D gene unclear. This CDR3 has 16 residues. V was trimmed by 3 bases and J by 1 base, leaving 15 bases between them. Germline values: CDR1 SGHAT, CDR2 FQNNGV.

The chain joins TRBV19 to TRBJ1-5; 8 bases fit TRBD1. CDR3 length equals 13 residues. Germline trimming cut 6 bases from V and 4 bases from J; bases unmatched to any gene: 2. The germline CDR1 and CDR2 sequences are LNHDA and SQIVND (reference sequence). This CDR3 reads CASRGQVNQPQHF. The CDR3 region has the DNA TGTGCCAGTAGGGGACAGGTAAATCAGCCCCAGCATTTT.

The chain employs TRBV7-9 and TRBJ2-3, with a tentative D call TRBD2 (6 bases). CDR3 length: 15 residues. Trimming pared 7 bases from V and 0 bases from J, leaving 14 bases between. The germline V gene encodes CDR1 SEHNR and CDR2 FQNEAQ (reference sequence). As DNA, the CDR3 is TGTGCCAGCACCCCGGGCGGGATTAGCACAGATACGCAGTATTTT. The encoded protein is CASTPGGISTDTQYF.

The chain combines TRBV7-8 with TRBJ2-7, with TRBD2 identical over 8 bases. This CDR3 region has 16 residues. The V and J ends lost 2 bases and 7 bases, in that order; junction bases with no gene match: 13. The germline V gene encodes CDR1 SGHVS and CDR2 FQNEAQ. The chain's CDR3 is CASSLSRGQGLGEQYF. CDR3 in DNA: TGTGCCAGCAGCTTATCCCGAGGGCAGGGACTAGGGGAGCAGTACTTC.

The CDR3 reads CASSFIGEAFF. DNA for the CDR3: TGTGCCAGCAGTTTCATCGGGGAAGCTTTCTTT. V and J are TRBV12-3 or TRBV12-4 and TRBJ1-1; no clear D gene. This CDR3 is 11 amino acids long. Trimming cost V 3 bases and J 8 bases, with 7 bases left between them.

The chain recombines TRBV3-1 (or the pseudogene TRBV3-2) with TRBJ1-3; tentative D call: TRBD1 (6 bases). The V gene lost 4 bases and the J gene lost 4 bases, with 14 bases spanning the gap. The CDR3 totals 15 residues. Germline V gene data show CDR1 as LGHDT and CDR2 as YNNKEL (reference sequence). In nucleotides, the CDR3 is TGTGCCAGCAGCCGCTCCGGGGGGCCCGGAAACACCATATATTTT. It codes for CASSRSGGPGNTIYF.

This sequence joins TRBV19 and TRBJ1-1; TRBD1 might be the D (6 bases). The CDR3 totals 13 residues. Trimming removed 8 bases at V and 3 bases at J, with 13 bases between. The germline V gene encodes CDR1 LNHDA and CDR2 SQIVND (reference sequence). CDR3 nucleotide sequence: TGTGCCAGTCTATCGGGGGGCCACACTGAAGCTTTCTTT. This codes for CASLSGGHTEAFF.

This rearrangement joins TRBV15 to TRBJ1-5, with D unclear. V gave up 0 bases and J gave up 7 bases, with 10 bases separating them. CDR1 and CDR2 from the germline V gene are LNHNV and YYDKDF (reference sequence). The CDR3 covers 14 residues. CDR3 sequence (DNA): TGTGCCACCAGCAGAGATGTGGGGAACCAGCCCCAGCATTTT. Amino acids: CATSRDVGNQPQHF.

This clone was counted only a few times. V and J are TRBV7-9 and TRBJ2-2; D is unclear. V was pared by 4 bases and J by 6 bases, with 12 bases between. This CDR3 spans 14 amino acids. The germline CDR1 and CDR2 sequences are SEHNR and FQNEAQ (reference sequence). CDR3 residues: CASSSNLVAGELFF. CDR3 DNA: TGTGCCAGCAGCTCAAACCTGGTGGCCGGGGAGCTGTTTTTT.

The J gene is TRBJ2-7, the V gene TRBV27; maybe TRBD1 (5 bases). V lost 5 bases and J 4 bases, leaving 18 bases between the germline ends. Germline V gene sequence: CDR1 MNHEY, CDR2 SMNVEV (reference sequence). The CDR3 runs 15 residues. CDR3 bases: TGTGCCAGCAGTCCTCTCCTGGGGCCCACGTACGAGCAGTACTTC. Encoded protein: CASSPLLGPTYEQYF.

V and J are TRBV11-3 and TRBJ1-2; D is undetermined. The CDR3 spans 14 residues. The germline V and J ends were trimmed by 5 bases and 4 bases, with 14 bases remaining between them. Germline CDR1 reads SGHNT; CDR2 reads YENEEA. CDR3 residues: CASSPDAEAYGYTF. For the CDR3, the DNA is TGTGCCAGCAGCCCCGACGCGGAGGCCTATGGCTACACCTTC. Full variable domain (rest looked up from reference TRBV11-3 and TRBJ1-2): EAGVVQSPRYKIIEKKQPVAFWCNPISGHNTLYWYLQNLGQGPELLIRYENEEAVDDSQLPKDRFSAERLKGVDSTLKIQPAELGDSAVYLCASSPDAEAYGYTFGSGTRLTVV.

The chain recombines TRBV4-2 with TRBJ1-3; D is perhaps TRBD1 (5 bases). V shed 0 bases and J shed 3 bases, with 15 bases lying between them. The CDR3 runs to 17 residues. CDR1 is LGHNA and CDR2 is YNFKEQ in the germline V gene. CDR3 residues: CASSQDGGGGFGNTIYF. Here the CDR3 DNA reads TGTGCCAGCAGCCAAGATGGGGGGGGAGGATTTGGAAACACCATATATTTT.

The count of this clone is one. The rearrangement links TRBV7-2 to TRBJ1-5, with TRBD1 identical over 12 bases. The CDR3 contains 16 residues. Germline CDR1 SGHTA, CDR2 FQGNSA. The V gene end was trimmed by 3 bases and the J gene end by 6 bases; junction bases not matched to a gene: 6. CDR3 coding DNA: TGTGCCAGCAGCTTGGGGGGGACAGGGGGCTCTCAGCCCCAGCATTTT. Its protein is CASSLGGTGGSQPQHF.

This clone showed up just once. V is TRBV5-1 and J is TRBJ2-1, with 10 positions matching TRBD1. The CDR3 sequence is 14 residues long. Germline CDR1 SGHRS, CDR2 YFSETQ. The junction had 6 bases not matched to a gene; V was cut back by 6 bases and J by 6 bases. The CDR3 bases are TGCGCCAGCATCGAGACAGGGGGCTTCAATGAGCAGTTCTTC. Translating gives CASIETGGFNEQFF.

A note on this clone: The same CDR3 can be traced to other DNA sequences in this sample. The chain couples TRBV6-5 to TRBJ1-1; D gene unclear. Trimming took off 0 bases at V and 1 base at J, with 6 bases between the two ends. Germline V gene sequence: CDR1 MNHEY, CDR2 SVGAGI. This CDR3 is 14 amino acids long. This chain's CDR3 is CASSYSARNTEAFF. DNA of the CDR3: TGTGCCAGCAGTTACTCGGCCAGGAACACTGAAGCTTTCTTT.

This chain connects TRBV6-6 to TRBJ1-2; 7 bases are shared with TRBD1. The ends lost 7 bases at V and 4 bases at J; junction bases unmatched: 6. Germline CDR1 is MNHNY and CDR2 is SVGAGI (reference sequence). The CDR3 is 13 residues long. The CDR3 loop is CASTRDRAYGYTF. Written as DNA, the CDR3 is TGTGCCAGCACTAGAGACAGGGCCTATGGCTACACCTTC.

This rearrangement joins TRBV2 to TRBJ1-5, with 9 bases fitting TRBD1. The V gene end was trimmed by 4 bases and the J gene end by 6 bases; junction bases not matched to a gene: 4. The CDR3 sequence is 14 residues long. Per germline, CDR1 SNHLY and CDR2 FYNNEI. CDR3 in DNA: TGTGCCAGCAGTGGTACAGGGGGCACTCAGCCCCAGCATTTT. Encoded protein: CASSGTGGTQPQHF.

The chain has TRBV3-1 (or the pseudogene TRBV3-2) and TRBJ2-7, with 12 bases that match TRBD2. V trimming: 5 bases; J trimming: 4 bases; junction bases outside the gene matches: 3. This CDR3 spans 14 amino acids. The germline gives CDR1 LGHDT, CDR2 YNNKEL (reference sequence). The chain's CDR3 is CASSYGLAGYEQYF. The CDR3 bases are TGTGCCAGCAGCTACGGACTAGCGGGGTACGAGCAGTACTTC.

V usage is TRBV7-9 and J usage is TRBJ2-3; D is unresolved. Germline CDR1 SEHNR, CDR2 FQNEAQ (reference sequence). With 8 bases removed from V and 11 bases from J, the gap between germline ends came to 14 bases. The CDR3 is 11 amino acids. The CDR3 DNA follows: TGTGCCAGCTCTTCCGGAGAGAGGCAGTATTTT. Amino acid sequence: CASSSGERQYF.

This clone has just one count. The V and J genes are TRBV5-6 and TRBJ2-5; 9 positions agree with TRBD1. This CDR3 is 14 amino acids long. Germline V CDR1 and CDR2: SGHDT, YYEEEE. The trim removed 2 bases at V and 4 bases at J, leaving 3 bases unmatched. The chain's CDR3 is CASSFWTGVETQYF. The CDR3 DNA follows: TGTGCCAGCAGCTTCTGGACAGGGGTAGAGACCCAGTACTTC. The whole variable domain, remainder taken from reference TRBV5-6 and TRBJ2-5, is DAGVTQSPTHLIKTRGQQVTLRCSPKSGHDTVSWYQQALGQGPQFIFQYYEEEERQRGNFPDRFSGHQFPNYSSELNVNALLLGDSALYLCASSFWTGVETQYFGPGTRLLVL.

J is TRBJ2-2 and V is TRBV3-1 (or the pseudogene TRBV3-2), with D possibly matching TRBD2 (5 bases). The CDR3 totals 15 residues. V dropped 3 bases and J dropped 0 bases, with 8 bases sitting between them. Germline assignment: CDR1 LGHDT and CDR2 YNNKEL (reference sequence). As DNA, the CDR3 is TGTGCCAGCAGCCACCGGGGTACGAACACCGGGGAGCTGTTTTTT. Its protein product is CASSHRGTNTGELFF.

The chain joins TRBV15 to TRBJ2-7; D possibly corresponds to TRBD1 (7 bases). CDR1 and CDR2 from the germline V gene are LNHNV and YYDKDF (reference sequence). The CDR3 length is 15 residues. Trimming removed 5 bases at V and 2 bases at J, with 16 bases between. The CDR3 is CATSAGQPPAYEQYF. CDR3 in DNA: TGTGCCACCAGCGCGGGACAGCCCCCTGCCTACGAGCAGTACTTC.